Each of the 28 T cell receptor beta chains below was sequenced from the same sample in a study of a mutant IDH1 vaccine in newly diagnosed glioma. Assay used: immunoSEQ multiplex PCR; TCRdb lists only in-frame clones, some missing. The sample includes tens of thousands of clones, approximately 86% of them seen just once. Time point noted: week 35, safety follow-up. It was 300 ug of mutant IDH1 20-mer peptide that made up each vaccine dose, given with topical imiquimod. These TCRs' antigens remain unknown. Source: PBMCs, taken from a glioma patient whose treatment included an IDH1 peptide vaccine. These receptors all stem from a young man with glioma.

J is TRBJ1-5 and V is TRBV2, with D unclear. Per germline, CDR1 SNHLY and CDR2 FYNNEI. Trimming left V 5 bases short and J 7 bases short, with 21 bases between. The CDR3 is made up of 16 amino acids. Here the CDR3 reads CASSRPEVGLRQPQHF. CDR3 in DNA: TGTGCCAGCAGTCGTCCGGAGGTTGGGTTAAGACAGCCCCAGCATTTT.

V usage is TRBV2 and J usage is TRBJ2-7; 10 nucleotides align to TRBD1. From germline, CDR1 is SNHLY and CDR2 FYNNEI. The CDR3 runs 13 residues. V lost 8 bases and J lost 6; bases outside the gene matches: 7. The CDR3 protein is CASPGQGYGEQYF. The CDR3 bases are TGTGCCAGCCCGGGACAGGGGTACGGCGAGCAGTACTTC.

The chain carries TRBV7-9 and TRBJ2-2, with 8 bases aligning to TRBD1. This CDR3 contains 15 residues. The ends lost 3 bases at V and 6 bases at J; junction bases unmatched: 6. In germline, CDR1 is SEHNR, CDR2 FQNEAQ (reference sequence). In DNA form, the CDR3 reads TGTGCCAGCAGCTTCAACAGGGGGTTCGCCGGGGAGCTGTTTTTT. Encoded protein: CASSFNRGFAGELFF. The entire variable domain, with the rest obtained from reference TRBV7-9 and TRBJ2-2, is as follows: DTGVSQNPRHKITKRGQNVTFRCDPISEHNRLYWYRQTLGQGPEFLTYFQNEAQLEKSRLLSDRFSAERPKGSFSTLEIQRTEQGDSAMYLCASSFNRGFAGELFFGEGSRLTVL.

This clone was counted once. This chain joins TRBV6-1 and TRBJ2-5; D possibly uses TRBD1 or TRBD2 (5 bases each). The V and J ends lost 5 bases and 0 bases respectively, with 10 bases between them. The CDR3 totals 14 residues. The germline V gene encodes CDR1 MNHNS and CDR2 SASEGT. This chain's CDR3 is CASSKWGNQETQYF. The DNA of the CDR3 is TGTGCCAGCAGTAAGTGGGGGAACCAAGAGACCCAGTACTTC.

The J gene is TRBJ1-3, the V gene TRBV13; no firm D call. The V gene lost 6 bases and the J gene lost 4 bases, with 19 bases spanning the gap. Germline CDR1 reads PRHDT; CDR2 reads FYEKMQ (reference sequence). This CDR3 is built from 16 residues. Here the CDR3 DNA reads TGTGCCAGCAGTTTGGGTTTGAGGGCATCCGGAAACACCATATATTTT. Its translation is CASSLGLRASGNTIYF.

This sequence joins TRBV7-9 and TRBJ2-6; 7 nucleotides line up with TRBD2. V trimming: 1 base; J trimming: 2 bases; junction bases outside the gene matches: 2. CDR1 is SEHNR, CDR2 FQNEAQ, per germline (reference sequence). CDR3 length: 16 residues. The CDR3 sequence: CASSLGEGTGANVLTF. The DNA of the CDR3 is TGTGCCAGCAGCTTAGGGGAGGGAACTGGGGCCAACGTCCTGACTTTC. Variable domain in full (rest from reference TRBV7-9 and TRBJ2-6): DTGVSQNPRHKITKRGQNVTFRCDPISEHNRLYWYRQTLGQGPEFLTYFQNEAQLEKSRLLSDRFSAERPKGSFSTLEIQRTEQGDSAMYLCASSLGEGTGANVLTFGAGSRLTVL.

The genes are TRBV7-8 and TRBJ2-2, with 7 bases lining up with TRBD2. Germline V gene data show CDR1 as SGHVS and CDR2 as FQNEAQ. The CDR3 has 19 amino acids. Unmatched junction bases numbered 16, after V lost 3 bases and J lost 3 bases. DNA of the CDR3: TGTGCCAGCAGCTTTCGTGGCGCGTCGGGAGGTTCAGACACCGGGGAGCTGTTTTTT. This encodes CASSFRGASGGSDTGELFF.

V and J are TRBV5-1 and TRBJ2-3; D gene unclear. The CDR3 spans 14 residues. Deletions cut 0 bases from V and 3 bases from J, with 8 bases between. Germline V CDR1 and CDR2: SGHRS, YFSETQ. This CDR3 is CASSLGQFTDTQYF. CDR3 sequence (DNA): TGCGCCAGCAGCTTGGGGCAGTTTACAGATACGCAGTATTTT.

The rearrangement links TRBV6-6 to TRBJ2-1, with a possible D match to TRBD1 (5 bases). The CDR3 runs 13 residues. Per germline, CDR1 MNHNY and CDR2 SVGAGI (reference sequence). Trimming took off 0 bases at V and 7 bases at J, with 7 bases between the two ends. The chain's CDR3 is CASSYSGRNEQFF. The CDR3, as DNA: TGTGCCAGCAGTTACTCGGGGCGAAATGAGCAGTTCTTC.

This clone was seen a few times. CDR3 DNA sequence: TGTGCCAGCAGTGAAGTGGGGAAAAAGGGTCAGCCCCAGCATTTT. It translates to CASSEVGKKGQPQHF. The chain links TRBV6-1 to TRBJ1-5; D unclear. Germline V gene data show CDR1 as MNHNS and CDR2 as SASEGT. This CDR3 comprises 15 residues. Trimming stripped 1 base from V and 6 bases from J, with 13 bases between.

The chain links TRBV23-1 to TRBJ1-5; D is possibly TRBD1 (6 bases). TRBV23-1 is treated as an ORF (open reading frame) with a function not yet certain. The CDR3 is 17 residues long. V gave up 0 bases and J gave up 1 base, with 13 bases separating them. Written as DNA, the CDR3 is TGCGCCAGCAGTCAATCCGGTACAGGGAAGAGCAATCAGCCCCAGCATTTT. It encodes CASSQSGTGKSNQPQHF.

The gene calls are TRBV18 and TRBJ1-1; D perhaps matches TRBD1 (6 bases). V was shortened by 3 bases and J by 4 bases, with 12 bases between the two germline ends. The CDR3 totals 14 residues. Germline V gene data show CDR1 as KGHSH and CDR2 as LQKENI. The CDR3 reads CASSPTGDSTEAFF. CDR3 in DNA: TGTGCCAGCTCACCGACAGGCGACAGCACTGAAGCTTTCTTT.

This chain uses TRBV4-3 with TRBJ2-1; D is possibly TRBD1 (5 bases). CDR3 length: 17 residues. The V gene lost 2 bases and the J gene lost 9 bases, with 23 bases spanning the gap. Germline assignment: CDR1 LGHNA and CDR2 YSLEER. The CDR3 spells CASSQRGDSRAYGEQFF. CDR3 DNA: TGCGCCAGCAGCCAAAGGGGTGACTCTCGGGCCTACGGTGAGCAGTTCTTC.

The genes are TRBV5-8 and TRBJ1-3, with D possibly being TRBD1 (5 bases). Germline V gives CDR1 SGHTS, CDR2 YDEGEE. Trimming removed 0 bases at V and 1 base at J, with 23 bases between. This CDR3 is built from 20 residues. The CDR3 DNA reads TGTGCCAGCAGCTTGGTTCCGCAGGGCTGGTCTAAGGGGTCTGGAAACACCATATATTTT. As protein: CASSLVPQGWSKGSGNTIYF.

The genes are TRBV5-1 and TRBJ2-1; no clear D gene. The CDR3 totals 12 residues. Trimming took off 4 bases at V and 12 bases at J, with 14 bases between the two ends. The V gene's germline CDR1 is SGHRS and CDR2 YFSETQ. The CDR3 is CASSAGPPGQFF. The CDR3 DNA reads TGCGCCAGCAGCGCCGGACCGCCGGGGCAGTTCTTC.

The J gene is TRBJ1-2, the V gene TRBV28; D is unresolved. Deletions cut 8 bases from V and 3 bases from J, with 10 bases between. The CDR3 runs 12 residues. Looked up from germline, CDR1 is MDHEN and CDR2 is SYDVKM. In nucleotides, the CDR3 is TGTGCCAGCGTAGGGATACACTATGGCTACACCTTC. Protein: CASVGIHYGYTF.

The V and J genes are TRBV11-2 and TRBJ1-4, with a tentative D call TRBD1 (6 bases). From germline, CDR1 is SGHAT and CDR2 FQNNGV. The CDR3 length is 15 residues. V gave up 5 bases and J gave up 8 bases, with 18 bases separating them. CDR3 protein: CASSPLSGTGEKLFF. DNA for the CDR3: TGTGCCAGCAGCCCCTTAAGCGGCACAGGGGAAAAACTGTTTTTT.

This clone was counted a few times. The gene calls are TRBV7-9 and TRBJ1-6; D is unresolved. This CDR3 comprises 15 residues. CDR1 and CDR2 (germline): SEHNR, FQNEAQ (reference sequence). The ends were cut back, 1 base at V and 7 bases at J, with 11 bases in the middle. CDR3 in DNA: TGTGCCAGCAGCTTAGAGCGGGGTCGGAATTCACCCCTCCACTTT. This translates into CASSLERGRNSPLHF.

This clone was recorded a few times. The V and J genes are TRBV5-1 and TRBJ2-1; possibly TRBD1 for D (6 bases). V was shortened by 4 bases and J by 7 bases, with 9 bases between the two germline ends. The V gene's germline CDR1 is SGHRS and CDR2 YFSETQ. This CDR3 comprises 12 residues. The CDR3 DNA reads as TGCGCCAGCAGCATACAGGGTAATGAGCAGTTCTTC. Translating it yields CASSIQGNEQFF.

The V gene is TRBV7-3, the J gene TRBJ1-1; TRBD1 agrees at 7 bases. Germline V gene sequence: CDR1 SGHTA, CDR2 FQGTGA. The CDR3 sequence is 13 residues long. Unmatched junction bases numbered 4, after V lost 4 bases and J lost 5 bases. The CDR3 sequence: CASSSQGGTEAFF. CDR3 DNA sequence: TGTGCCAGCAGCTCTCAGGGGGGGACTGAAGCTTTCTTT.

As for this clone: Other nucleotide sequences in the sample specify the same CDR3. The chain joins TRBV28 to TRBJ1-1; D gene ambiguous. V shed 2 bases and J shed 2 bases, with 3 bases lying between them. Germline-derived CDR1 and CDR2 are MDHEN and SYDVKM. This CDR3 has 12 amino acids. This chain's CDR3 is CASSLGNTEAFF. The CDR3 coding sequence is TGTGCCAGCAGTTTAGGCAACACTGAAGCTTTCTTT. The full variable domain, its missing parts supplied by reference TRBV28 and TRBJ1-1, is DVKVTQSSRYLVKRTGEKVFLECVQDMDHENMFWYRQDPGLGLRLIYFSYDVKMKEKGDIPEGYSVSREKKERFSLILESASTNQTSMYLCASSLGNTEAFFGQGTRLTVV.

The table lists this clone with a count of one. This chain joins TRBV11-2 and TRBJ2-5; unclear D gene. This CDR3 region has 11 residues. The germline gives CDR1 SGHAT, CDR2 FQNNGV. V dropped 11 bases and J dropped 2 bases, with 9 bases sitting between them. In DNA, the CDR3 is TGTGCCTGCATTGATCAAGAGACCCAGTACTTC. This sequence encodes CACIDQETQYF.

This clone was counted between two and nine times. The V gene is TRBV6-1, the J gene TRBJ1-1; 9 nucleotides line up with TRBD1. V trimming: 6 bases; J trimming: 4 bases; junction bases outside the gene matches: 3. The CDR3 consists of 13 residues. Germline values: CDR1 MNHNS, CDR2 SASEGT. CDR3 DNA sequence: TGTGCCAGCAGGCCGACAGGGGGCACTGAAGCTTTCTTT. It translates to CASRPTGGTEAFF.

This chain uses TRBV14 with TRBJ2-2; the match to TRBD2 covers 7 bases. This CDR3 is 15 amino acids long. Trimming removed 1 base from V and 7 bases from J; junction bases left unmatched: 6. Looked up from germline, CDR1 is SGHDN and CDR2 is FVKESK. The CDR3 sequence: CASSQGLGTNGELFF. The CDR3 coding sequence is TGTGCCAGCAGCCAAGGTCTCGGGACTAACGGGGAGCTGTTTTTT.

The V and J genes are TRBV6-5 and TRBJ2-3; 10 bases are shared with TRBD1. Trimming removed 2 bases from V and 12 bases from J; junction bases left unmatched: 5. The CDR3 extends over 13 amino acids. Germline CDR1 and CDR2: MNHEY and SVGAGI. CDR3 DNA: TGTGCCAGCAGTTACCGGACAGGGGGGGACCAGTATTTT. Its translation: CASSYRTGGDQYF.

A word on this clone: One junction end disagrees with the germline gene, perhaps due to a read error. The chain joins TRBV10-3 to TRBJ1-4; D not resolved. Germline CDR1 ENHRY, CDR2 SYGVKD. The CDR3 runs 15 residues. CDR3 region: CASSQTSTTNEKLFF. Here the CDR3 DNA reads TGTGCCAGCAGTCAGACGAGTACAACTAATGAAAAACTGTTTTTT.

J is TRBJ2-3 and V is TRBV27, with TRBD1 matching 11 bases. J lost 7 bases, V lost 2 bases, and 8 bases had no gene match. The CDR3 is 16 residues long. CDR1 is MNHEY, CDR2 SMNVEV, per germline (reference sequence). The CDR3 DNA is TGTGCCAGCAGTTTAGACAGGACAGGGGGCTACTATACGCAGTATTTT. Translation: CASSLDRTGGYYTQYF.

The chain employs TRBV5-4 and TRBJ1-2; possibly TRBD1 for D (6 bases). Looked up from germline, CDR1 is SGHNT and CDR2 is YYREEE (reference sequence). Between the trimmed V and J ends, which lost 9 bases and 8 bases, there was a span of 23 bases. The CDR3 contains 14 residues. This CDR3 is CATFKGELGYGYTF. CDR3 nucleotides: TGTGCCACCTTTAAGGGGGAACTGGGGTACGGCTACACCTTC. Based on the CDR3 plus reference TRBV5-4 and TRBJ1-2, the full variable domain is ETGVTQSPTHLIKTRGQQVTLRCSSQSGHNTVSWYQQALGQGPQFIFQYYREEENGRGNFPPRFSGLQFPNYSSELNVNALELDDSALYLCATFKGELGYGYTFGSGTRLTVV.